This entry lists 21 T cell receptor beta chains sequenced from one sample in a study of CD8 T cells in ankylosing spondylitis. TCRdb reprocessed the 5' RACE reads via MiXCR and lists one record per CDR3 protein. Among about 220,000 distinct CDR3 sequences listed, 10% were seen once. The sequenced sample was blood, either unsorted or a sorted T cell fraction (not recorded which). The receptors come from a male donor with ankylosing spondylitis or in good health (not recorded which).

A few counts support this clonotype. The V gene is TRBV7-2, the J gene TRBJ2-3; D is undetermined. In germline, CDR1 is SGHTA, CDR2 FQGNSA. CDR3 length: 14 residues. V shed 4 bases and J shed 0 bases, with 8 bases lying between them. CDR3 region: CASSYLTSTDTQYF. CDR3 nucleotide sequence: TGTGCCAGCAGCTACCTAACTAGCACAGATACGCAGTATTTT.

The table lists this clonotype with many counts. The chain uses TRBV29-1 and TRBJ2-3; 9 bases fit TRBD2. The germline gives CDR1 SQVTM, CDR2 ANQGSEA. The length of the CDR3 is 13 residues. Losses at the gene ends were 4 bases for V and 4 bases for J; bases not matched to a gene: 3. The CDR3 nucleotides are TGCAGCGTTGCCGCGGGGGGGCCAGATACGCAGTATTTT. It yields the protein CSVAAGGPDTQYF.

This clonotype was counted at least ten times. The chain recombines TRBV7-9 with TRBJ1-2; possible D gene TRBD1, 5 bases. The CDR3 sequence is 13 residues long. The V end lost 3 bases, the J end lost 6 bases, and 11 bases lay between the germline ends. The germline CDR1 and CDR2 sequences are SEHNR and FQNEAQ (reference sequence). CDR3 nucleotides: TGTGCCAGCAGCTTCGAGGGGAACCATGGCTACACCTTC. The encoded protein is CASSFEGNHGYTF.

This clonotype was observed many times. The V and J genes are TRBV5-1 and TRBJ2-3; D not resolved. The V and J ends lost 4 bases and 2 bases respectively, with 11 bases between them. The CDR3 is 14 amino acids. CDR1 and CDR2 from the germline V gene are SGHRS and YFSETQ. The CDR3 DNA sequence: TGCGCCAGCAGCCTAGGACGGAACACAGATACGCAGTATTTT. Amino acid sequence: CASSLGRNTDTQYF.

This clonotype showed up many times. The chain carries TRBV3-1 and TRBJ2-3; D remains ambiguous. Germline V gene data show CDR1 as LGHDT and CDR2 as YNNKEL (reference sequence). Trimming took off 1 base at V and 3 bases at J, with 11 bases between the two ends. This CDR3 has 15 residues. Here the CDR3 reads CASSQGSSLTDTQYF. Here the CDR3 DNA reads TGTGCCAGCAGCCAAGGAAGTAGTCTGACAGATACGCAGTATTTT.

The gene calls are TRBV5-1 and TRBJ2-2; 10 bases are shared with TRBD1. CDR3 length: 16 amino acids. The V gene end was trimmed by 1 base and the J gene end by 9 bases; junction bases not matched to a gene: 9. Germline CDR1 SGHRS, CDR2 YFSETQ. The CDR3: CASSLLGTGAGRELFF. The CDR3 DNA reads TGCGCCAGCAGCTTGTTGGGGACAGGGGCTGGCCGGGAGCTGTTTTTT.

This clonotype was seen a few times. This sequence joins TRBV6-1 and TRBJ2-3; D tentatively reads TRBD1 or TRBD2 (6 bases each). Germline assignment: CDR1 MNHNS and CDR2 SASEGT. V was trimmed by 4 bases and J by 5 bases, leaving 10 bases between them. This CDR3 region has 13 residues. This CDR3 is CASSGGRGDTQYF. CDR3 sequence (DNA): TGTGCCAGCAGTGGGGGGCGGGGAGATACGCAGTATTTT.

This clonotype has at least ten counts. The chain is built from TRBV20-1 and TRBJ1-3; D gene ambiguous. Trimming stripped 8 bases from V and 1 base from J, with 12 bases between. CDR3 length: 13 residues. Germline V lookup: CDR1 DFQATT, CDR2 SNEGSKA (reference sequence). In DNA, the CDR3 is TGCAGTCTGACTAAAGTTTCTGGAAACACCATATATTTT. Translating gives CSLTKVSGNTIYF.

In its sample, this clonotype was seen many times. The chain employs TRBV6-1 and TRBJ1-5; D is perhaps TRBD1 (5 bases). The germline gives CDR1 MNHNS, CDR2 SASEGT. V lost 2 bases and J 7 bases, leaving 18 bases between the germline ends. The CDR3 loop spans 16 amino acids. For the CDR3, the DNA is TGTGCCAGCAGTGAAAGGGGACTGGTGGGGGGGCAGCCCCAGCATTTT. Translating it yields CASSERGLVGGQPQHF.

This clonotype was detected many times. The V and J genes are TRBV6-1 and TRBJ2-7; 9 nucleotides agree with TRBD1. V dropped 7 bases and J dropped 1; count of bases not matched to a gene: 8. The CDR3 has 15 amino acids. Looked up from germline, CDR1 is MNHNS and CDR2 is SASEGT. The chain's CDR3 is CASTPDRGTSYEQYF. In DNA, the CDR3 is TGTGCCAGCACCCCGGACAGGGGAACTTCCTACGAGCAGTACTTC.

This clonotype was observed at least ten times. The V call is TRBV10-3, the J call TRBJ2-5; D is perhaps TRBD2 (5 bases). Trimming took 3 bases from V and 4 from J, leaving 6 bases between them. The V gene's germline CDR1 is ENHRY and CDR2 SYGVKD. The CDR3 consists of 12 residues. Here the CDR3 DNA reads TGTGCCATCAGTGAAGGAGGAGAGACCCAGTACTTC. Encoded protein: CAISEGGETQYF.

This chain connects TRBV7-3 to TRBJ2-4; 8 bases align to TRBD2. CDR1 SGHTA and CDR2 FQGTGA come from the germline V gene. The CDR3 is 18 residues long. With 1 base clipped from V and 0 bases from J, the junction kept 8 bases outside the gene matches. The CDR3 is CASSLNGGAGLAKNIQYF. The DNA for the CDR3 is TGTGCCAGCAGCTTAAACGGGGGGGCGGGGTTAGCCAAAAACATTCAGTACTTC.

Worth noting for this clonotype: This could be a read error, since a much larger clone is one nucleotide away. The chain is built from TRBV7-3 and TRBJ2-7, with 8 positions matching TRBD1. The CDR3 is 15 residues long. Germline CDR1 SGHTA, CDR2 FQGTGA. The CDR3 here is CVSSLMGTGTYEQYF. DNA for the CDR3: TGTGTCAGCAGCTTAATGGGGACAGGAACCTACGAGCAGTACTTC. The full variable domain, in which reference TRBV7-3 and TRBJ2-7 provide the parts outside the CDR3, is GAGVSQTPSNKVTEKGKYVELRCDPISGHTALYWYRQSLGQGPEFLIYFQGTGAADDSGLPNDRFFAVRPEGSVSTLKIQRTERGDSAVYLCVSSLMGTGTYEQYFGPGTRLTVT.

This sequence joins TRBV5-1 and TRBJ2-5; TRBD2 matches 10 bases. In germline, CDR1 is SGHRS, CDR2 YFSETQ. V lost 4 bases to trimming and J lost 3 bases; unmatched junction nucleotides: 9. CDR3 length: 16 residues. The DNA of the CDR3 is TGCGCCAGCAGCAGCAGCGGGGGGGCACGAAAAGAGACCCAGTACTTC. This encodes CASSSSGGARKETQYF. The full variable domain, rest sourced from reference TRBV5-1 and TRBJ2-5, is KAGVTQTPRYLIKTRGQQVTLSCSPISGHRSVSWYQQTPGQGLQFLFEYFSETQRNKGNFPGRFSGRQFSNSRSEMNVSTLELGDSALYLCASSSSGGARKETQYFGPGTRLLVL.

This clonotype has ten or more counts. The J gene is TRBJ2-3, the V gene TRBV27; D remains unclear. This CDR3 is built from 12 residues. The V end was cut by 6 bases, the J end by 0 bases, with 4 bases between. The germline V gene encodes CDR1 MNHEY and CDR2 SMNVEV (reference sequence). CDR3 coding DNA: TGTGCCAGCAGGGCGAGCACAGATACGCAGTATTTT. It specifies CASRASTDTQYF.

As DNA, the CDR3 is TGTGCCAGCACCTTACGGGGAAATGGGGATTCACCCCTCCACTTT. The encoded protein is CASTLRGNGDSPLHF. The rearrangement links TRBV12-3 or TRBV12-4 to TRBJ1-6; D unresolved. The ends were cut back, 7 bases at V and 8 bases at J, with 18 bases in the middle. This CDR3 spans 15 amino acids.

This clonotype was found many times. This chain links TRBV7-2 with TRBJ2-3; 11 nucleotides line up with TRBD2. The CDR3 is made up of 15 amino acids. V lost 2 bases to trimming and J lost 6 bases; unmatched junction nucleotides: 4. Per germline, CDR1 SGHTA and CDR2 FQGNSA. The CDR3 protein is CASSLYRTSGDTQYF. The CDR3, as DNA: TGTGCCAGCAGCTTATATAGGACTAGCGGGGATACGCAGTATTTT.

This clonotype has only a few counts. This chain connects TRBV5-1 to TRBJ2-5; D is perhaps TRBD1 or TRBD2 (5 bases each). Germline V gives CDR1 SGHRS, CDR2 YFSETQ. The CDR3 is 13 amino acids. Trimming stripped 4 bases from V and 5 bases from J, with 12 bases between. CDR3 sequence (DNA): TGCGCCAGCAGCCCGGGACCCATGGAGACCCAGTACTTC. The encoded protein is CASSPGPMETQYF. The whole variable domain, remainder taken from reference TRBV5-1 and TRBJ2-5, is KAGVTQTPRYLIKTRGQQVTLSCSPISGHRSVSWYQQTPGQGLQFLFEYFSETQRNKGNFPGRFSGRQFSNSRSEMNVSTLELGDSALYLCASSPGPMETQYFGPGTRLLVL.

This clonotype was recorded many times. The J gene is TRBJ1-4, the V gene TRBV28; 8 bases are a match to TRBD1. The junction had 2 bases not matched to a gene; V was cut back by 4 bases and J by 13 bases. The CDR3 is made up of 11 amino acids. CDR1 MDHEN and CDR2 SYDVKM come from the germline V gene. The CDR3: CASSSDRGLFF. CDR3 nucleotide sequence: TGTGCCAGCAGTTCCGACAGGGGACTGTTTTTT. Complete variable domain (other parts from reference TRBV28 and TRBJ1-4): DVKVTQSSRYLVKRTGEKVFLECVQDMDHENMFWYRQDPGLGLRLIYFSYDVKMKEKGDIPEGYSVSREKKERFSLILESASTNQTSMYLCASSSDRGLFFGSGTQLSVL.

This clonotype has a count of ten or more. The rearrangement uses TRBV5-1 and TRBJ2-7, with TRBD1 identical over 7 bases. The germline V gene has CDR1 SGHRS and CDR2 YFSETQ. Losses at the gene ends were 3 bases for V and 0 bases for J; bases not matched to a gene: 6. This CDR3 has 15 amino acids. This chain's CDR3 is CASSSPNRGSYEQYF. In nucleotides, the CDR3 is TGCGCCAGCAGCTCGCCGAACAGGGGCTCCTACGAGCAGTACTTC.

This clonotype appeared many times. V gene TRBV5-1 combines with J gene TRBJ2-7; no definite D call. The CDR3 is 14 residues long. Germline lookup yields CDR1 SGHRS and CDR2 YFSETQ. V dropped 0 bases and J dropped 0 bases, with 7 bases sitting between them. The CDR3 region has the DNA TGCGCCAGCAGCTTGGACATGAGCTCCTACGAGCAGTACTTC. Translating gives CASSLDMSSYEQYF.